The TCR beta chain described here comes from a study of T cell repertoires in cytomegalovirus infection. This clonotype was counted a few times. Antigen specificity is unknown. In TCRdb, the reads were re-called with MiXCR into one record per CDR3 protein. Of about 310,000 distinct CDR3 sequences in the sample, more than 20% are singletons; the top ten hold 13%. The sample in question was cultured PBMCs, obtained from culture after CMV antigen stimulation. The clonotype was recovered from a human donor in good health (CMV status not recorded). Some clones in this sample may be carry-over from other donors' samples.

CDR3 DNA sequence: TGTGCCAGCAGCTTTAAGGCAGACTCCCCACTCTATGGCTACACCTTC. Residues: CASSFKADSPLYGYTF. The J gene is TRBJ1-2, the V gene TRBV5-5; unclear D gene. Germline V lookup: CDR1 SGHKS, CDR2 YYEKEE (reference sequence). Trimming cost V 2 bases and J 4 bases, with 18 bases left between them. CDR3 length equals 16 residues.